This T cell receptor (beta chain) was found in a study of blood T cell repertoires in COVID-19. Looking at the study overall: Nucleic acid was either cDNA or gDNA, and it came from T cells, B-cell-depleted T cells, or PBMCs.

The CDR3 runs 19 residues. V was cut by 0 bases and J by 2 bases, with 24 bases left in between. CDR1 is SGHRS and CDR2 is YFSETQ in the germline V gene. Method: immunoSEQ multiplex PCR; TCRdb's copy keeps in-frame clones and lacks some. The sample lists some 180,000 clones; 88% were seen once. The specimen sequenced was peripheral blood. This TCR was sampled from a man between 35 and 55 years old with active or convalescent COVID-19. V is TRBV5-1 and J is TRBJ2-7, with D possibly TRBD2 on 5 matching bases. The CDR3 loop is CASSLGGKSGIGGTYEQYF. The CDR3 DNA follows: TGCGCCAGCAGCTTGGGCGGAAAATCGGGAATTGGTGGAACCTACGAGCAGTACTTC.